What follows are 18 T cell receptor beta chains derived from one specimen sequenced in a study of OX40 agonist ivuxolimab in advanced cancers. TCRdb's table, derived via immunoSEQ multiplex PCR, lists solely in-frame clones and lacks some. Of over 50,000 clones listed, about 86% are singletons. This sample comprised CD4+ or CD8+ T cells sorted from blood, obtained in a trial of the OX40 agonist ivuxolimab. These receptors originate from an adult with an advanced solid tumor such as melanoma, head and neck, liver or kidney cancer.

The V call is TRBV28, the J call TRBJ2-7, with D possibly TRBD1 on 6 matching bases. Trimming shortened V by 5 bases and J by 2 bases, and 16 bases separated the two germline ends. The CDR3 loop spans 15 amino acids. CDR1 MDHEN and CDR2 SYDVKM come from the germline V gene. CDR3: CASSVPGTITYEQYF. CDR3 DNA: TGTGCCAGCAGTGTACCGGGGACAATCACCTACGAGCAGTACTTC.

The V call is TRBV19, the J call TRBJ2-7; 9 bases are shared with TRBD1. V shed 1 base and J 2 bases; nucleotides not matched to a gene: 0. From germline, CDR1 is LNHDA and CDR2 SQIVND (reference sequence). The CDR3 covers 14 residues. In nucleotides, the CDR3 is TGTGCCAGTAGTATAGGACAGGGGGCCTACGAGCAGTACTTC. Its protein product is CASSIGQGAYEQYF.

The chain recombines TRBV27 with TRBJ2-7; no firm D call. Trimming pared 2 bases from V and 2 bases from J, leaving 13 bases between. Germline V gives CDR1 MNHEY, CDR2 SMNVEV (reference sequence). This CDR3 has 15 residues. This chain's CDR3 is CASSLATGGPYEQYF. The CDR3 region has the DNA TGTGCCAGCAGTTTAGCAACCGGCGGTCCCTACGAGCAGTACTTC.

The chain links TRBV21-1 to TRBJ2-1; the listed D gene, TRBD1, was not tested against the DNA. TRBV21-1 is classified as a pseudogene. The CDR3 has 18 amino acids. In DNA form, the CDR3 reads TGTGCCAGCAGCCCGGACAGTTTACCGGGACGCCAGACAGATGAGCAGTTCTTC. Its protein is CASSPDSLPGRQTDEQFF.

Written as DNA, the CDR3 is TGTGCCAGCAGCTTAGTGGATCGGCAGCCCCAGCATTTT. Protein sequence: CASSLVDRQPQHF. V and J are TRBV7-2 and TRBJ1-5, with D unresolved. V was pared by 1 base and J by 7 bases, with 8 bases between. This CDR3 comprises 13 residues. Germline CDR1 and CDR2: SGHTA and FQGNSA. Full variable domain (outside the CDR3, taken from reference TRBV7-2 and TRBJ1-5): GAGVSQSPSNKVTEKGKDVELRCDPISGHTALYWYRQSLGQGLEFLIYFQGNSAPDKSGLPSDRFSAERTGGSVSTLTIQRTQQEDSAVYLCASSLVDRQPQHFGDGTRLSIL.

The V call is TRBV2, the J call TRBJ2-2; possibly TRBD2 for D (5 bases). This CDR3 has 14 amino acids. V lost 7 bases to trimming and J lost 0 bases, with 9 bases between them. CDR1 SNHLY and CDR2 FYNNEI come from the germline V gene. CDR3 DNA sequence: TGTGCCAGCAATTCGGGGTCGAACACCGGGGAGCTGTTTTTT. Its protein is CASNSGSNTGELFF.

The V gene is TRBV5-4, the J gene TRBJ2-2, with D hard to call. This CDR3 comprises 17 residues. CDR1 is SGHNT and CDR2 is YYREEE in the germline V gene (reference sequence). The V end lost 0 bases, the J end lost 0 bases, and 12 bases lay between the germline ends. The CDR3 protein is CASSLGGQVANTGELFF. In DNA, the CDR3 is TGTGCCAGCAGCTTGGGTGGGCAGGTCGCGAACACCGGGGAGCTGTTTTTT.

On this clone: The identical CDR3 is also encoded by other nucleotide sequences in the sample. This chain joins TRBV27 and TRBJ1-2; no definite D call. The CDR3 totals 12 residues. Trimming left V 5 bases short and J 4 bases short, with 8 bases between. Germline CDR1 MNHEY, CDR2 SMNVEV (reference sequence). The CDR3 DNA reads TGTGCCAGCAGTCTGAAGGGCTATGGCTACACCTTC. Amino acids: CASSLKGYGYTF.

The chain employs TRBV6-1 and TRBJ1-2; 8 bases line up with TRBD1. V dropped 4 bases and J dropped 5; count of bases not matched to a gene: 6. Germline V gives CDR1 MNHNS, CDR2 SASEGT. The CDR3 loop spans 14 amino acids. CDR3: CASSVDRGAYGYTF. DNA of the CDR3: TGTGCCAGCAGTGTCGACAGGGGCGCTTATGGCTACACCTTC.

This clone was recorded only once. The chain recombines TRBV27 with TRBJ2-1; the match to TRBD2 covers 9 bases. The CDR3 has 15 amino acids. CDR1 is MNHEY, CDR2 SMNVEV, per germline (reference sequence). V was pared by 5 bases and J by 7 bases, with 9 bases of the junction left unmatched. The CDR3, as DNA: TGTGCCAGCAGTCCCCCCGCGGGGGGGCTAAATGAGCAGTTCTTC. Translating gives CASSPPAGGLNEQFF.

The rearrangement links TRBV5-1 to TRBJ2-5; tentatively, D is TRBD1 (6 bases). The germline CDR1 and CDR2 sequences are SGHRS and YFSETQ. The CDR3 is 13 residues long. V shed 3 bases and J shed 3 bases, with 9 bases lying between them. The CDR3 coding sequence is TGCGCCAGCAGCTGGACAGCCGAAGAGACCCAGTACTTC. It translates to CASSWTAEETQYF.

The J gene is TRBJ2-3, the V gene TRBV9; D remains unclear. Trimming removed 0 bases from V and 4 bases from J, with 9 bases in between. Germline V gives CDR1 SGDLS, CDR2 YYNGEE. The CDR3 is 14 amino acids. The CDR3 sequence: CASSVGPVADTQYF. For the CDR3, the DNA is TGTGCCAGCAGCGTAGGACCGGTCGCAGATACGCAGTATTTT.

The chain is built from TRBV7-2 and TRBJ1-1; D is ambiguous. The length of the CDR3 is 14 residues. Trimming cost V 4 bases and J 0 bases, with 9 bases left between them. The germline V gene has CDR1 SGHTA and CDR2 FQGNSA. In nucleotides, the CDR3 is TGTGCCAGCAGCTCCCAAGGGATGAACACTGAAGCTTTCTTT. This translates into CASSSQGMNTEAFF.

This chain uses TRBV10-3 with TRBJ2-5, with a possible D match to TRBD1 (6 bases). In germline, CDR1 is ENHRY, CDR2 SYGVKD. The V end lost 0 bases, the J end lost 5 bases, and 10 bases lay between the germline ends. CDR3 length: 14 residues. CDR3 in amino acids: CAISESAQGETQYF. The CDR3 bases are TGTGCCATCAGTGAGTCGGCGCAGGGGGAGACCCAGTACTTC.

This chain uses TRBV7-2 with TRBJ2-1, with 7 bases fitting TRBD1. V trimming: 5 bases; J trimming: 7 bases; junction bases outside the gene matches: 11. The germline V gene encodes CDR1 SGHTA and CDR2 FQGNSA. The CDR3 runs to 15 residues. Here the CDR3 reads CASSRERQGTNEQFF. In nucleotides, the CDR3 is TGTGCCAGCAGCAGAGAAAGACAGGGAACTAATGAGCAGTTCTTC.

The CDR3 reads CASSVTQGSGETQYF. For the CDR3, the DNA is TGTGCCAGCTCAGTGACTCAGGGGTCTGGAGAGACCCAGTACTTC. The V call is TRBV18, the J call TRBJ2-5, with D maybe TRBD1 (6 bases). This CDR3 comprises 15 residues. Germline assignment: CDR1 KGHSH and CDR2 LQKENI. V lost 5 bases and J lost 4, with 17 bases in between. The full variable domain, completed using reference TRBV18 and TRBJ2-5, is NAGVMQNPRHLVRRRGQEARLRCSPMKGHSHVYWYRQLPEEGLKFMVYLQKENIIDESGMPKERFSAEFPKEGPSILRIQQVVRGDSAAYFCASSVTQGSGETQYFGPGTRLLVL.

The rearrangement joins TRBV5-1 to TRBJ2-5; 12 nucleotides match TRBD1. This CDR3 spans 16 amino acids. Germline loops: CDR1 SGHRS, CDR2 YFSETQ. J lost 1 base, V lost 2 bases, and 3 bases had no gene match. This chain's CDR3 is CASSLGTGGGQETQYF. The CDR3 region has the DNA TGCGCCAGCAGCTTAGGGACAGGGGGCGGCCAAGAGACCCAGTACTTC. Full variable domain (outside the CDR3, taken from reference TRBV5-1 and TRBJ2-5): KAGVTQTPRYLIKTRGQQVTLSCSPISGHRSVSWYQQTPGQGLQFLFEYFSETQRNKGNFPGRFSGRQFSNSRSEMNVSTLELGDSALYLCASSLGTGGGQETQYFGPGTRLLVL.

The chain uses TRBV28 and TRBJ1-2, with D tentatively TRBD1 (6 bases). The germline V and J ends were trimmed by 4 bases and 8 bases, with 17 bases remaining between them. The CDR3 contains 14 residues. Germline CDR1 MDHEN, CDR2 SYDVKM. The DNA of the CDR3 is TGTGCCAGCAGTTCATCGTGGGAGGGGGGCGGCTACACCTTC. It encodes CASSSSWEGGGYTF.